The next 15 T cell receptor beta chains were all read from a single sample in a study of blood T cell repertoires in COVID-19. Assay: immunoSEQ multiplex PCR; the TCRdb copy retains only in-frame clones and omits some. Among about half a million clones, roughly 89% were seen once, and the ten largest hold roughly 0.9%. Sample: peripheral blood. Receptors originate from a man aged 18 to 30 with COVID-19, enrolled during active disease.

The V gene is TRBV6-5, the J gene TRBJ1-2; a possible D gene is TRBD1 (6 bases). The germline V gene encodes CDR1 MNHEY and CDR2 SVGAGI. The CDR3 has 14 residues. V lost 7 bases, J lost 0 bases, and 12 bases lay in between. The CDR3 protein is CASIGDTANYGYTF. The CDR3 DNA is TGTGCCAGCATTGGGGACACAGCTAACTATGGCTACACCTTC.

The V and J genes are TRBV6-5 and TRBJ2-7, with 8 nucleotides matching TRBD1. The CDR3 extends over 15 amino acids. Germline assignment: CDR1 MNHEY and CDR2 SVGAGI. The V and J ends lost 6 bases and 3 bases, in that order; junction bases with no gene match: 10. The CDR3 nucleotides read TGTGCCAGCAGGATTGGACAGGGTCAGGACTACGAGCAGTACTTC. This translates into CASRIGQGQDYEQYF.

The V call is TRBV14, the J call TRBJ2-1, with D possibly matching TRBD2 (6 bases). Germline values: CDR1 SGHDN, CDR2 FVKESK. Deletions cut 1 base from V and 8 bases from J, with 12 bases between. CDR3 length: 14 residues. CDR3 sequence: CASSQVSGFYEQFF. The CDR3 nucleotides read TGTGCCAGCAGCCAAGTAAGCGGGTTCTATGAGCAGTTCTTC.

V usage is TRBV2 and J usage is TRBJ2-3; 13 nucleotides match TRBD2. From germline, CDR1 is SNHLY and CDR2 FYNNEI. The CDR3 runs 17 residues. Losses at the gene ends were 4 bases for V and 4 bases for J; bases not matched to a gene: 8. The DNA for the CDR3 is TGTGCCAGCAGTGGCGGTCTACTAGCGGGAGGGGCAGATACGCAGTATTTT. Translated, it gives CASSGGLLAGGADTQYF.

The rearrangement links TRBV5-8 to TRBJ1-1, with TRBD1 as a possible D gene (5 bases). The length of the CDR3 is 16 residues. With 2 bases removed from V and 5 bases from J, the gap between germline ends came to 19 bases. Germline CDR1 is SGHTS and CDR2 is YDEGEE. The CDR3 DNA follows: TGTGCCAGCAGCTTTGGGGCCCTGGGCAGGGTTACTGAAGCTTTCTTT. It codes for CASSFGALGRVTEAFF. Using reference TRBV5-8 and TRBJ1-1 for the parts outside the CDR3, the full variable domain is EAGVTQSPTHLIKTRGQQATLRCSPISGHTSVYWYQQALGLGLQFLLWYDEGEERNRGNFPPRFSGRQFPNYSSELNVNALELEDSALYLCASSFGALGRVTEAFFGQGTRLTVV.

This chain links TRBV28 with TRBJ1-5; D gene uncertain. The germline CDR1 and CDR2 sequences are MDHEN and SYDVKM. CDR3 length: 13 residues. The V gene lost 4 bases and the J gene lost 6 bases, with 10 bases spanning the gap. The CDR3 loop is CASSSGYGQPQHF. As DNA, the CDR3 is TGTGCCAGCAGTTCGGGGTACGGTCAGCCCCAGCATTTT.

J is TRBJ1-4 and V is TRBV27, with a tentative D call TRBD1 (5 bases). Trimming removed 3 bases from V and 9 bases from J, with 11 bases in between. The CDR3 loop spans 13 amino acids. Germline values: CDR1 MNHEY, CDR2 SMNVEV (reference sequence). The DNA of the CDR3 is TGTGCCAGCAGTTTTTTCCAGGGTAAAAAACTGTTTTTT. It specifies CASSFFQGKKLFF.

The gene calls are TRBV27 and TRBJ1-5; D ambiguous. From germline, CDR1 is MNHEY and CDR2 SMNVEV (reference sequence). The germline V and J ends were trimmed by 3 bases and 6 bases, with 9 bases remaining between them. There are 13 residues in the CDR3. The CDR3 reads CASSLGVSQPQHF. As DNA, the CDR3 is TGTGCCAGCAGTTTGGGCGTTTCTCAGCCCCAGCATTTT.

The V and J genes are TRBV3-1 (or the pseudogene TRBV3-2) and TRBJ2-1; 12 nucleotides line up with TRBD2. CDR1 LGHDT and CDR2 YNNKEL come from the germline V gene (reference sequence). The CDR3 runs to 15 residues. Trimming at V came to 4 bases and at J to 9 bases, leaving 7 bases not matched to a gene. The CDR3 DNA reads TGTGCCAGCAGCCTCAGACTAGCGGGAGTTGGTGAGCAGTTCTTC. Amino acid sequence: CASSLRLAGVGEQFF.

V and J are TRBV2 and TRBJ2-1; tentative D call: TRBD1 (5 bases). V was clipped by 11 bases and J by 7 bases, with 21 bases between them. CDR3 size: 14 residues. CDR1 and CDR2 (germline): SNHLY, FYNNEI. CDR3 sequence (DNA): TGTGCCGGTCGAAAGTCCCAGGGTGCAAATGAGCAGTTCTTC. Amino acids: CAGRKSQGANEQFF.

The chain has TRBV18 and TRBJ2-1, with 12 positions matching TRBD2. This CDR3 has 15 amino acids. Germline CDR1 KGHSH, CDR2 LQKENI. V was pared by 5 bases and J by 4 bases, with 3 bases of the junction left unmatched. CDR3 loop: CASSKGLAGYNEQFF. The DNA for the CDR3 is TGTGCCAGCTCAAAAGGACTAGCGGGATACAATGAGCAGTTCTTC.

The chain uses TRBV19 and TRBJ1-5; D is uncertain. Per the germline V gene, CDR1 is LNHDA and CDR2 is SQIVND (reference sequence). Trimming pared 4 bases from V and 4 bases from J, leaving 11 bases between. The CDR3 consists of 14 residues. The CDR3 DNA follows: TGTGCCAGTAGTAAAGACAAGCTAAATCAGCCCCAGCATTTT. Amino acid sequence: CASSKDKLNQPQHF.

CDR3 region: CASRPAGGYEQYF. The CDR3 bases are TGCGCCAGCAGACCTGCAGGGGGCTACGAGCAGTACTTC. The chain joins TRBV4-1 to TRBJ2-7, with TRBD1 identical over 7 bases. The CDR3 extends over 13 amino acids. Germline V CDR1 and CDR2: MGHRA, YSYEKL. V trimming: 6 bases; J trimming: 3 bases; junction bases outside the gene matches: 5.

The sample holds one count of this clone. The chain joins TRBV9 to TRBJ2-1, with 10 bases matching TRBD2. Germline lookup yields CDR1 SGDLS and CDR2 YYNGEE. V lost 1 base, J lost 6 bases, and 4 bases stayed unmatched. The CDR3 totals 15 residues. This chain's CDR3 is CASSVSGRAFNEQFF. The CDR3 region has the DNA TGTGCCAGCAGCGTAAGCGGGAGGGCCTTCAATGAGCAGTTCTTC.

The V gene is TRBV6-5, the J gene TRBJ1-5; D remains unclear. The CDR3 contains 15 residues. Germline loops: CDR1 MNHEY, CDR2 SVGAGI. The V gene lost 6 bases and the J gene lost 1 base, with 13 bases spanning the gap. CDR3 bases: TGTGCCAGCAGCATGGAGTTACCGAGCAATCAGCCCCAGCATTTT. Translation gives CASSMELPSNQPQHF.